Listed below are T cell receptor beta chains from one sample, sequenced in a study of T cell responses to AZD1222 COVID-19 vaccine. Clones were read by immunoSEQ multiplex PCR, and TCRdb kept only the in-frame ones, dropping some. This table holds approximately 130,000 clones, roughly nine tenths found once. The source was peripheral blood, collected 28 days after the second AZD1222 dose. Receptor source: an adult who received the AZD1222 COVID-19 vaccine. CDR3s include the opening cysteine and the closing phenylalanine or tryptophan. The D gene is left open where the match is weak. Size tells how often a clone was seen (once, few, many) or the class of an expanded clone, and some rows leave it out.

V	size	D	J	DNA	CDR3
TRBV5-1	NA	NA	TRBJ2-2	TGCGCCAGCAGCTTGAGGTCGCAGGCGAACACCGGGGAGCTGTTTTTT	CASSLRSQANTGELFF
TRBV19	NA	NA	TRBJ1-1	TGTGCCAGTATTAGTCCTCTTACGAACACTGAAGCTTTCTTT	CASISPLTNTEAFF
TRBV5-1	NA	NA	TRBJ1-3	TGCGCCAGCACGACAGTACCCTCCTCTGGAAACACCATATATTTT	CASTTVPSSGNTIYF
TRBV30	once	NA	TRBJ1-1	TGTGCCTGGAGTGTTCCCCCAGCGAACACTGAAGCTTTCTTT	CAWSVPPANTEAFF
TRBV6-2/TRBV6-3	NA	NA	TRBJ1-6	TGTGCCAGCAGCCGACCTAATTCACCCCTCCACTTT	CASSRPNSPLHF
TRBV5-6	NA	NA	TRBJ1-3	TGTGCCAGCAGCCGGACTGGAAACACCATATATTTT	CASSRTGNTIYF
TRBV27	NA	NA	TRBJ1-3	TGTGCCAGCAGTTTTCGGGGTACCCTGGGAAACACCATATATTTT	CASSFRGTLGNTIYF
TRBV5-8	NA	NA	TRBJ1-3	TGTGCCAGCAGCCCGTGGTCTGGAAACACCATATATTTT	CASSPWSGNTIYF
TRBV10-3	NA	NA	TRBJ1-1	TGTGCCAGCCGACCCGGCACAGGGATGAACACTGAAGCTTTCTTT	CASRPGTGMNTEAFF
TRBV18	NA	NA	TRBJ1-1	TGTGCCAGCTCACCGCAGACTCATCCTGGGGACACTGAAGCTTTCTTT	CASSPQTHPGDTEAFF
TRBV2	NA	NA	TRBJ2-1	TGTGCCAGCATCAGGATCCATGAGCAGTTCTTC	CASIRIHEQFF
TRBV4-2	NA	NA	TRBJ2-6	TGTGCCAGCAGCCAAGATCTAGGGGCTGGGGCCAACGTCCTGACTTTC	CASSQDLGAGANVLTF
TRBV10-3	NA	TRBD1	TRBJ1-2	TGTGCCATCAGTGGCAGGACAGGGGCTGACTATGGCTACACCTTC	CAISGRTGADYGYTF
TRBV5-1	once	NA	TRBJ2-1	TGCGCCAGCAGCTTCAGGAATGAGCAGTTCTTC	CASSFRNEQFF
TRBV19	few	TRBD1	TRBJ1-6	TGTGCCAGTAGCTACTTAACAGGGGCCGGTCATAATTCACCCCTCCACTTT	CASSYLTGAGHNSPLHF
TRBV24-1	NA	TRBD2	TRBJ2-7	TGTGCCACCCCGGGAGGAGGTATAGGGCTTTACGAGCAGTACTTC	CATPGGGIGLYEQYF
TRBV3-1/TRBV3-2	NA	TRBD1	TRBJ2-5	TGTGCCAGCAGCCTTAAGGCCCCCGACAGGGAAGAAGAGACCCAGTACTTC	CASSLKAPDREEETQYF
TRBV15	NA	NA	TRBJ1-1	TGTGCCACCAGCAGAGATGGTGCCCTCCCCATCACTGAAGCTTTCTTT	CATSRDGALPITEAFF
TRBV3-1/TRBV3-2	few	TRBD2	TRBJ2-7	TGTGCCAGCAGCTTGGGCCGCGGGGGGGGCTCCTCCGAGCAGTACTTC	CASSLGRGGGSSEQYF
TRBV7-9	NA	TRBD2	TRBJ2-1	TGTGCCAGCAGTTTACTAGCGGGGCCGAATGAGCAGTTCTTC	CASSLLAGPNEQFF
TRBV19	NA	TRBD1	TRBJ2-7	TGTGCCAGTAGTCTAAACAGGGGTCGCGGCTACGAGCAGTACTTC	CASSLNRGRGYEQYF
TRBV7-2	NA	NA	TRBJ1-1	TGTGCCAGCAGCTTACAGGGATTAGACACTGAAGCTTTCTTT	CASSLQGLDTEAFF
TRBV10-3	NA	NA	TRBJ1-5	TGTGCCACCTGTCCTTCTGGAGAGAGCAATCAGCCCCAGCATTTT	CATCPSGESNQPQHF
TRBV5-5	NA	TRBD1	TRBJ1-5	TGTGCCAGCAGCTTGGCAGGGGGGGATCAGCCCCAGCATTTT	CASSLAGGDQPQHF
TRBV19	NA	NA	TRBJ1-1	TGTGCCAGTAGGATCCTGGTGGGGATCAAGGGGGGGAACACTGAAGCTTTCTTT	CASRILVGIKGGNTEAFF
TRBV27	few	NA	TRBJ2-7	TGTGCCAGCAGTTTAAAACCGTGGGCCTACGAGCAGTACTTC	CASSLKPWAYEQYF
TRBV2	NA	NA	TRBJ1-6	TGTGCCAGCAGTGTGGCTGACGGTCGGGGACCCCTCCACTTT	CASSVADGRGPLHF
TRBV27	NA	NA	TRBJ2-1	TGTGCCAGCAGTTTCCCGGGACAAACCGAGCAGTTCTTC	CASSFPGQTEQFF
TRBV3-1/TRBV3-2	once	TRBD1	TRBJ1-1	TGTGCCAGCAGCCACTTCAGGGGGTCGAACACTGAAGCTTTCTTT	CASSHFRGSNTEAFF
TRBV28	once	NA	TRBJ1-5	TGTGCCAGCAGCACCTGGAGGGCCGCTACCGATCAGCCCCAGCATTTT	CASSTWRAATDQPQHF
TRBV10-3	NA	TRBD2	TRBJ2-3	TGTGCCATCAGTGAGACAGCGGGGGGGCCAAGGGATACGCAGTATTTT	CAISETAGGPRDTQYF
TRBV11-1	NA	NA	TRBJ1-1	TGTGCCAGCAGCAGGGACAACGGTGGACTGAACACTGAAGCTTTCTTT	CASSRDNGGLNTEAFF
TRBV7-2	NA	NA	TRBJ1-5	TGTGCCAGCAGCTTAGTTGCGTCCGCAGGGTTCAATCAGCCCCAGCATTTT	CASSLVASAGFNQPQHF
TRBV2	NA	NA	TRBJ1-1	TGTGCCAGCAGTGTCGACCCTGAAGCTTTCTTT	CASSVDPEAFF
TRBV4-1	NA	TRBD1	TRBJ1-1	TGCGCCAGCAGCCCGGGACAGGGGAACACTGAAGCTTTCTTT	CASSPGQGNTEAFF
TRBV6-5	NA	NA	TRBJ1-2	TGTGCCAGCAGTTACTCAAGCATGGGCTATGGCTACACCTTC	CASSYSSMGYGYTF
TRBV27	NA	TRBD1	TRBJ1-4	TGTGCCAGCAGTTTCGGGGCAGGGGGCGCGTCTAAGGGTTTCGGAAAACTGTTTTTT	CASSFGAGGASKGFGKLFF
TRBV2	NA	NA	TRBJ2-5	TGTGCCAGCAGTAGGGACTTCCTCCCAGGGGAGACCCAGTACTTC	CASSRDFLPGETQYF
TRBV5-1	NA	TRBD1	TRBJ1-1	TGCGCCAGCAGCCCAGGGGGCTTGCGCACTGAAGCTTTCTTT	CASSPGGLRTEAFF
TRBV30	NA	NA	TRBJ1-5	TGTGCCTGGAGTTCAGGACACTTCAATCAGCCCCAGCATTTT	CAWSSGHFNQPQHF
TRBV7-7	NA	NA	TRBJ2-7	TGTGCCAGCAGCTCCCGCAGAGGAAACGAGCAGTACTTC	CASSSRRGNEQYF
TRBV7-2	NA	NA	TRBJ1-4	TGTGCCAGCAGCTTAGATCAGGGTGCGGAAAAACTGTTTTTT	CASSLDQGAEKLFF
TRBV12-3/TRBV12-4	NA	TRBD1	TRBJ1-2	TGTGCCAGCAGGCCCACAGGGGACTATGGCTACACCTTC	CASRPTGDYGYTF
TRBV18	NA	TRBD1	TRBJ1-2	TGTGCCAGCTCTCAGGGACAGGACTTTTTGGGCTACACCTTC	CASSQGQDFLGYTF
TRBV29-1	NA	TRBD2	TRBJ2-6	TGCAGCGTTGAAGATGTTACCGGACTAGCGGGGGCCAACGTCCTGACTTTC	CSVEDVTGLAGANVLTF
TRBV10-3	NA	NA	TRBJ1-5	TGTGCCATCAGTGAGTTGAGCGCGGGGCAGCCCCAGCATTTT	CAISELSAGQPQHF
TRBV10-3	NA	NA	TRBJ1-1	TGTGCCACCCTCGGGTCCACGAACACTGAAGCTTTCTTT	CATLGSTNTEAFF
TRBV18	NA	TRBD2	TRBJ2-1	TGTGCCAGCTCACCGCCGGGCGGGAGGACAATCAGCGAGCAGTTCTTC	CASSPPGGRTISEQFF